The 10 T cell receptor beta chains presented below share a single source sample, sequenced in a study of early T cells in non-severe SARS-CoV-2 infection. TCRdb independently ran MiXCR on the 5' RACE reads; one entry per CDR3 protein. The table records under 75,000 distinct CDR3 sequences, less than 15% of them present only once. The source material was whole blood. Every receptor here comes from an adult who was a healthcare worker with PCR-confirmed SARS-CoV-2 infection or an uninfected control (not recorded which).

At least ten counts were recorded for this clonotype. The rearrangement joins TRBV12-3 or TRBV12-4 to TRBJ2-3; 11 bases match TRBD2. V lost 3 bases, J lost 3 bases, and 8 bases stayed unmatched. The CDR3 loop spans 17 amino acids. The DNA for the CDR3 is TGTGCCAGCAGTTTGCGGGCTAGCGGGAGGATGACAGATACGCAGTATTTT. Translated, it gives CASSLRASGRMTDTQYF.

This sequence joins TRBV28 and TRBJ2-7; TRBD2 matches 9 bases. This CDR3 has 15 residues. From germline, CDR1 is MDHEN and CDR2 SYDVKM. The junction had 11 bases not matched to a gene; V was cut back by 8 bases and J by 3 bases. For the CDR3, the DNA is TGTGCCAGCCCGACTAGCGGAAAAAAGCACTACGAGCAGTACTTC. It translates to CASPTSGKKHYEQYF. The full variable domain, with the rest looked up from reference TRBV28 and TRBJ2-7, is DVKVTQSSRYLVKRTGEKVFLECVQDMDHENMFWYRQDPGLGLRLIYFSYDVKMKEKGDIPEGYSVSREKKERFSLILESASTNQTSMYLCASPTSGKKHYEQYFGPGTRLTVT.

This chain's CDR3 is CSASGLGGYTF. DNA for the CDR3: TGCAGTGCCTCAGGGTTAGGAGGCTACACCTTC. The V call is TRBV20-1, the J call TRBJ1-2, with D tentatively TRBD1 (5 bases). CDR1 and CDR2 (germline): DFQATT, SNEGSKA (reference sequence). The ends were cut back, 6 bases at V and 8 bases at J, with 13 bases in the middle. The CDR3 consists of 11 residues.

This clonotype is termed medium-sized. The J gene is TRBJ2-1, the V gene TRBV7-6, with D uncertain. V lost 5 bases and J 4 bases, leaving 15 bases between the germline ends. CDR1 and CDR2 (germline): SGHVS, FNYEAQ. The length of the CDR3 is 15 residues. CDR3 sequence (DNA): TGTGCCAGCAGCCGCGGTCCCGAGATTTACAATGAGCAGTTCTTC. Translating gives CASSRGPEIYNEQFF.

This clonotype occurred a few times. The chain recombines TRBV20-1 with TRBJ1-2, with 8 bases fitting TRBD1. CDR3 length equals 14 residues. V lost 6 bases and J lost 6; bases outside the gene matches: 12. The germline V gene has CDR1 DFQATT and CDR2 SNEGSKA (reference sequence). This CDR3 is CSAPETGTGDGYTF. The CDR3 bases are TGCAGTGCCCCCGAGACCGGGACAGGAGATGGCTACACCTTC.

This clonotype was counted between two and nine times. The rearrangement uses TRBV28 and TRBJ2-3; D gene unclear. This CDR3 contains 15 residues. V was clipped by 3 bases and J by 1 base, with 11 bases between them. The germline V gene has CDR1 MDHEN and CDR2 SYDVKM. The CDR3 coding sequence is TGTGCCAGCAGTTTTTTTACCACAGGCACAGATACGCAGTATTTT. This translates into CASSFFTTGTDTQYF.

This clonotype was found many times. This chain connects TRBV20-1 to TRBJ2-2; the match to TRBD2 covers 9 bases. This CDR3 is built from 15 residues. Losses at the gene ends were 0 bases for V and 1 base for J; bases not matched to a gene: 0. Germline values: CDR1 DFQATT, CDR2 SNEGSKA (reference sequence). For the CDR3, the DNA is TGCAGTGCTAGAGAGACTAGCGGGAACACCGGGGAGCTGTTTTTT. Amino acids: CSARETSGNTGELFF.

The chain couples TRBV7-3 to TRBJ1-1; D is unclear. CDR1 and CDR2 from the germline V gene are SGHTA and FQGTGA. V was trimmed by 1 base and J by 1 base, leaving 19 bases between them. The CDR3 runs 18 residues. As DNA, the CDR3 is TGTGCCAGCAGCTTAAATCTTGTAGGGTTCGGGAGGAACACTGAAGCTTTCTTT. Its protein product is CASSLNLVGFGRNTEAFF. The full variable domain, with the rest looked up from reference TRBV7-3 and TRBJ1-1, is GAGVSQTPSNKVTEKGKYVELRCDPISGHTALYWYRQSLGQGPEFLIYFQGTGAADDSGLPNDRFFAVRPEGSVSTLKIQRTERGDSAVYLCASSLNLVGFGRNTEAFFGQGTRLTVV.

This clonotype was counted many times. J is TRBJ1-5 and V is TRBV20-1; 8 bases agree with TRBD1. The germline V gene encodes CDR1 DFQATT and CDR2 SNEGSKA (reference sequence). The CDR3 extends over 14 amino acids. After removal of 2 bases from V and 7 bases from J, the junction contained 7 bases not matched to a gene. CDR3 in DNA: TGCAGTGCTAGATTCGCAGGGGGCAGGCAGCCCCAGCATTTT. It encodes CSARFAGGRQPQHF.

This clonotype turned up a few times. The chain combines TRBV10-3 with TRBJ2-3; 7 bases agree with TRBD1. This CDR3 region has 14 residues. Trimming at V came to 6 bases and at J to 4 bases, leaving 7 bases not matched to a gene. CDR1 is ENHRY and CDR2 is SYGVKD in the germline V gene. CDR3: CAIRRQGGPDTQYF. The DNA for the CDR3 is TGTGCCATCAGGAGACAGGGTGGTCCAGATACGCAGTATTTT.